The 22 T cell receptor beta chains below were found in one sample sequenced in a study of T cells after somatic rescue of genetic block. This table comes from immunoSEQ multiplex PCR, and its TCRdb copy is limited to in-frame clones, with some not included. The sample includes tens of thousands of clones, 90% to 95% of them seen just once. The specimen was peripheral blood mononuclear cells (PBMCs). These receptors were obtained from a man aged 40-49 years.

The chain recombines TRBV25-1 with TRBJ1-1; 11 positions match TRBD1. Trimming at V came to 1 base and at J to 5 bases, leaving 3 bases not matched to a gene. CDR3 size: 15 residues. Germline lookup yields CDR1 MGHDK and CDR2 SYGVNS. The CDR3 sequence: CASSEWGTGGTEAFF. The CDR3 DNA reads TGTGCCAGCAGTGAATGGGGGACAGGGGGTACTGAAGCTTTCTTT.

The chain employs TRBV7-8 and TRBJ2-2; TRBD1 matches at 11 bases. Looked up from germline, CDR1 is SGHVS and CDR2 is FQNEAQ. After removal of 1 base from V and 5 bases from J, the junction contained 6 bases not matched to a gene. The CDR3 consists of 17 residues. The CDR3 DNA is TGTGCCAGCAGCTTAGAATACCGGGACAGGGGGACCGGGGAGCTGTTTTTT. Protein: CASSLEYRDRGTGELFF.

The sample holds a few counts of this clone. A read error may account for a junction end that differs from germline. The V and J genes are TRBV7-7 and TRBJ2-1; TRBD2 matches at 11 bases. This CDR3 has 15 amino acids. Germline CDR1 reads SSHAT; CDR2 reads FNYEAQ (reference sequence). For the CDR3, the DNA is TGTGCTAGCAGCGCCGCTAGCGGGGGGTACAATGAGCAGTTCTTC. Its protein product is CASSAASGGYNEQFF.

CDR3 coding DNA: TGTGCCAGCAGCAGTCAGGGGATAGGAAGCACTGAAGCTTTCTTT. This encodes CASSSQGIGSTEAFF. The chain uses TRBV7-2 and TRBJ1-1; a weak D match, TRBD1 (6 bases). This CDR3 has 15 amino acids. In germline, CDR1 is SGHTA, CDR2 FQGNSA. The V and J ends lost 5 bases and 4 bases respectively, with 17 bases between them.

The chain joins TRBV7-9 to TRBJ1-4; 7 nucleotides agree with TRBD1. Per the germline V gene, CDR1 is SEHNR and CDR2 is FQNEAQ (reference sequence). The CDR3 loop spans 13 amino acids. With V trimmed by 5 bases and J by 7 bases, 4 bases remained unmatched. The CDR3 region is CASSPGQVEKLFF. The DNA of the CDR3 is TGTGCCAGCAGCCCCGGACAGGTTGAAAAACTGTTTTTT.

The chain carries TRBV30 and TRBJ1-5; 7 nucleotides agree with TRBD1. Germline lookup yields CDR1 GTSNPN and CDR2 SVGIG (reference sequence). There are 14 residues in the CDR3. J was trimmed by 6 bases and V by 0 bases; bases with no gene match: 5. The CDR3 reads CAWSVRQGGQPQHF. The CDR3 nucleotides read TGTGCCTGGAGTGTCCGACAGGGCGGTCAGCCCCAGCATTTT.

This clone has more than one count but fewer than ten. The chain employs TRBV30 and TRBJ2-5; D is unclear. The V end lost 2 bases, the J end lost 2 bases, and 21 bases lay between the germline ends. This CDR3 is built from 17 residues. The germline V gene has CDR1 GTSNPN and CDR2 SVGIG (reference sequence). The CDR3 nucleotides read TGTGCCTGGAGTCCTTACAGCTTCCGGCTCGGGCAAGAGACCCAGTACTTC. Translation: CAWSPYSFRLGQETQYF.

CDR3 sequence: CASSLRSSRAPRNEQFF. The CDR3 DNA is TGCGCCAGCAGCTTGCGGTCGTCGAGGGCCCCCCGGAATGAGCAGTTCTTC. This sequence joins TRBV5-1 and TRBJ2-1; D perhaps matches TRBD2 (5 bases). Trimming cost V 1 base and J 7 bases, with 21 bases left between them. The CDR3 has 17 amino acids. Germline lookup yields CDR1 SGHRS and CDR2 YFSETQ.

The chain uses TRBV4-1 and TRBJ1-5; perhaps TRBD1 as D (5 bases). CDR3 length: 15 residues. Deletions cut 1 base from V and 0 bases from J, with 7 bases between. Germline CDR1 and CDR2: MGHRA and YSYEKL. CDR3 sequence reads: CASSQGQNSNQPQHF. CDR3 coding DNA: TGCGCCAGCAGCCAAGGACAGAATAGCAATCAGCCCCAGCATTTT.

The chain recombines TRBV5-1 with TRBJ2-7; unclear D gene. The CDR3 is made up of 13 amino acids. Germline lookup yields CDR1 SGHRS and CDR2 YFSETQ. V was shortened by 1 base and J by 5 bases, with 10 bases between the two germline ends. The CDR3: CASSLYSGNEQYF. The CDR3 DNA is TGCGCCAGCAGCTTGTATTCAGGAAACGAGCAGTACTTC.

CDR3 coding DNA: TGCGCCAGCAGCCACAACATCAGGGGCTTAGGGGGCTACACCTTC. As protein: CASSHNIRGLGGYTF. V is TRBV4-1 and J is TRBJ1-2; D possibly corresponds to TRBD1 (6 bases). Trimming stripped 3 bases from V and 8 bases from J, with 19 bases between. Germline V gene data show CDR1 as MGHRA and CDR2 as YSYEKL. CDR3 length: 15 residues.

This rearrangement joins TRBV7-2 to TRBJ2-1, with D tentatively TRBD1 (6 bases). Trimming shortened V by 5 bases and J by 7 bases, and 15 bases separated the two germline ends. The CDR3 length is 14 residues. Germline V gene data show CDR1 as SGHTA and CDR2 as FQGNSA. The CDR3 here is CASSIYTGLNEQFF. For the CDR3, the DNA is TGTGCCAGCAGCATTTATACAGGGTTGAATGAGCAGTTCTTC. Combining the CDR3 with reference TRBV7-2 and TRBJ2-1 gives the whole variable domain GAGVSQSPSNKVTEKGKDVELRCDPISGHTALYWYRQSLGQGLEFLIYFQGNSAPDKSGLPSDRFSAERTGGSVSTLTIQRTQQEDSAVYLCASSIYTGLNEQFFGPGTRLTVL.

This rearrangement joins TRBV19 to TRBJ2-7; TRBD1 matches 7 bases. CDR3 length equals 15 residues. In germline, CDR1 is LNHDA, CDR2 SQIVND (reference sequence). Trimming at V came to 5 bases and at J to 2 bases, leaving 9 bases not matched to a gene. CDR3 bases: TGTGCCAGTAGTCCTCGACAGGGCAGGACCTACGAGCAGTACTTC. Protein product: CASSPRQGRTYEQYF.

The V call is TRBV4-1, the J call TRBJ1-5, with TRBD1 as a possible D gene (6 bases). The germline CDR1 and CDR2 sequences are MGHRA and YSYEKL. V dropped 0 bases and J dropped 6 bases, with 12 bases sitting between them. There are 15 residues in the CDR3. This CDR3 reads CASSQDSGAFQPQHF. The CDR3 coding sequence is TGCGCCAGCAGCCAAGATTCAGGGGCGTTTCAGCCCCAGCATTTT.

The chain has TRBV6-5 and TRBJ1-6, with 7 bases identical to TRBD1. V was pared by 7 bases and J by 4 bases, with 4 bases of the junction left unmatched. CDR1 is MNHEY and CDR2 is SVGAGI in the germline V gene. The CDR3 loop spans 14 amino acids. CDR3: CASTPTGYNSPLHF. CDR3 nucleotide sequence: TGTGCCAGCACCCCGACAGGGTATAATTCACCCCTCCACTTT.

The chain couples TRBV6-1 to TRBJ2-7; possible D gene TRBD1, 6 bases. V was shortened by 0 bases and J by 2 bases, with 11 bases between the two germline ends. CDR3 length: 15 amino acids. Per germline, CDR1 MNHNS and CDR2 SASEGT. In DNA form, the CDR3 reads TGTGCCAGCAGTGAAGCACCAGGGGCCCCCTACGAGCAGTACTTC. Encoded protein: CASSEAPGAPYEQYF.

The chain combines TRBV21-1 with TRBJ1-5. TRBV21-1 is designated a pseudogene. CDR3 length equals 16 residues. CDR3 nucleotide sequence: TGTGCCAGCAGCAAAGTACAGATGGAGACCAATCAGCCCCAGCATTTT. The encoded protein is CASSKVQMETNQPQHF.

The V call is TRBV7-9, the J call TRBJ1-1, with D perhaps TRBD1 (6 bases). Germline V CDR1 and CDR2: SEHNR, FQNEAQ (reference sequence). V gave up 5 bases and J gave up 1 base, with 8 bases separating them. This CDR3 comprises 13 residues. The CDR3 nucleotides read TGTGCCAGCAGCCTGGGACAGAACACTGAAGCTTTCTTT. Translating it yields CASSLGQNTEAFF.

This clone was counted once. The V call is TRBV5-1, the J call TRBJ2-7; D is perhaps TRBD2 (6 bases). V gave up 3 bases and J gave up 2 bases, with 27 bases separating them. CDR3 length equals 19 residues. CDR1 SGHRS and CDR2 YFSETQ come from the germline V gene. Written as DNA, the CDR3 is TGCGCCAGCAGCTCTTATCCAGGGACTTCTAAAGGCCCCACCTACGAGCAGTACTTC. This translates into CASSSYPGTSKGPTYEQYF. The full variable domain, with the rest looked up from reference TRBV5-1 and TRBJ2-7, is KAGVTQTPRYLIKTRGQQVTLSCSPISGHRSVSWYQQTPGQGLQFLFEYFSETQRNKGNFPGRFSGRQFSNSRSEMNVSTLELGDSALYLCASSSYPGTSKGPTYEQYFGPGTRLTVT.

The chain links TRBV4-2 to TRBJ2-1; 15 bases map to TRBD2. V was pared by 8 bases and J by 4 bases, with 0 bases of the junction left unmatched. This CDR3 region has 14 residues. Germline loops: CDR1 LGHNA, CDR2 YNFKEQ. The CDR3 sequence is CASGTSGGYNEQFF. The CDR3 nucleotides read TGTGCCAGCGGGACTAGCGGGGGGTACAATGAGCAGTTCTTC.

The V gene is TRBV25-1, the J gene TRBJ1-5, with 10 bases that match TRBD1. CDR3 length: 14 residues. Germline V lookup: CDR1 MGHDK, CDR2 SYGVNS. V was pared by 4 bases and J by 4 bases, with 1 base of the junction left unmatched. The CDR3 loop reads CASSGTGGNQPQHF. In DNA, the CDR3 is TGTGCCAGCAGTGGGACAGGGGGGAATCAGCCCCAGCATTTT. The full variable domain, in which reference TRBV25-1 and TRBJ1-5 provide the parts outside the CDR3, is EADIYQTPRYLVIGTGKKITLECSQTMGHDKMYWYQQDPGMELHLIHYSYGVNSTEKGDLSSESTVSRIRTEHFPLTLESARPSHTSQYLCASSGTGGNQPQHFGDGTRLSIL.

V and J are TRBV7-8 and TRBJ2-6, with D unclear. Germline CDR1 SGHVS, CDR2 FQNEAQ. V lost 0 bases and J lost 0, with 3 bases in between. CDR3 length equals 15 residues. CDR3 DNA sequence: TGTGCCAGCAGCTTAGCCCGCTCTGGGGCCAACGTCCTGACTTTC. It codes for CASSLARSGANVLTF. The whole variable domain, filled in from reference TRBV7-8 and TRBJ2-6, reads GAGVSQSPRYKVAKRGQDVALRCDPISGHVSLFWYQQALGQGPEFLTYFQNEAQLDKSGLPSDRFFAERPEGSVSTLKIQRTQQEDSAVYLCASSLARSGANVLTFGAGSRLTVL.